The TCR beta chain under discussion was sequenced for a study of blood T cells in healthy people across ages. Whole-study results and caveats: The recorded TCR beta diversity per million T cells decreased in a roughly linear manner with age. Donors of long life had a larger count of naive CD4+ cells and greater diversity than aged donors.

In germline, CDR1 is LGHNA, CDR2 YNFKEQ. The CDR3 runs 15 residues. The V gene lost 1 base and the J gene lost 8 bases, with 17 bases spanning the gap. Sample-barcoded 5' priming and a J-beta primer mix drove a second PCR of about 6 to 11 cycles. TCRdb fed the 5' RACE reads into MiXCR, producing one record per CDR3 protein. The table records over a million distinct CDR3 sequences, 45% to 70% of them present only once. Remarks on this clonotype: Its antigen is not known.

This chain uses TRBV4-2 with TRBJ2-5; possible D gene TRBD2, 6 bases. This clonotype was sampled from a man aged 18 to 30 in good health. Sequenced: blood. CDR3 residues: CASSQGRADRSTQYF. Written as DNA, the CDR3 is TGTGCCAGCAGCCAAGGGAGGGCTGACCGGTCAACCCAGTACTTC.